This TCR beta chain was sequenced during a study of early T cells in non-severe SARS-CoV-2 infection. This CDR3 spans 17 amino acids. The V gene end was trimmed by 2 bases and the J gene end by 7 bases; junction bases not matched to a gene: 13. Germline CDR1 and CDR2: SGDLS and YYNGEE. TCRdb re-analysed the 5' RACE reads in MiXCR, keeping a single row per CDR3 protein. Here the sample spans some 21,000 distinct CDR3 sequences, roughly 4.4% being singletons. Judged by abundance, this clonotype is medium-sized. The genes are TRBV9 and TRBJ1-1, with 11 bases matching TRBD1. The sequenced sample consisted of whole blood. The sequence came from an adult who was a healthcare worker with PCR-confirmed SARS-CoV-2 infection or an uninfected control (not recorded which). The CDR3 loop reads CASSVMGTGGMSNEAFF. Here the CDR3 DNA reads TGTGCCAGCAGCGTCATGGGGACAGGGGGGATGTCGAATGAAGCTTTCTTT.